Listed below are T cell receptor beta chains from one sample, sequenced in a study of alternative splicing in chronic myeloid leukemia remission. From its re-call of the bulk RNA-seq reads, TCRdb lists each CDR3 protein once, without DNA. The data show under 350 distinct CDR3 sequences, about 94% seen once. The material sequenced was PBMCs. The receptors here all came from a person in their thirties or forties in good health. The CDR3 runs from the conserved cysteine through the conserved F or W. Fields, in order: clone size, J gene, V gene, CDR3 protein. Clone size is given for some rows only: seen once, a few or many times, or a class if the clone is expanded.

>NA|TRBJ2-1|TRBV7-2
CASSQGIASNEQFF
>NA|TRBJ2-1|TRBV7-9
CASSFQAGEDEQFF
>NA|TRBJ2-7|TRBV11-2
CASSLPDGGPYEQYF
>NA|TRBJ1-2|TRBV6-5
CASSQDRGDYGYTF
>NA|TRBJ1-2|TRBV7-8
CASSLVKGVHGYTF
>NA|TRBJ2-1|TRBV4-2
CASSQDMTSGYNEQFF
>NA|TRBJ1-1|TRBV7-9
CASSLGSGRDTEAFF
>NA|TRBJ2-1|TRBV28
CASSLAGRLHNEQFF
>NA|TRBJ1-5|TRBV7-2
CASSSTGSNQPQHF
>NA|TRBJ2-1|TRBV9
CASSVVLGTGYNEQFF
>NA|TRBJ2-7|TRBV29-1
CSVLGERSYEQYF
>NA|TRBJ1-1|TRBV5-1
CASSLEGSVEAFF
>NA|TRBJ2-1|TRBV3-1
CASSQEGGGATEQFF
>NA|TRBJ1-5|TRBV28
CASSLLGNNQPQHF
>NA|TRBJ1-3|TRBV7-2
CASSPRRPESSGNTIYF
>NA|TRBJ2-5|TRBV20-1
CSARDPGRESETQYF
>NA|TRBJ2-1|TRBV7-3
CASRSGTGAYNEQFF
>NA|TRBJ1-1|TRBV27
CASSLTGNTEAFF
>NA|TRBJ2-7|TRBV30
CAWSGLWGVSYEQYF
>NA|TRBJ2-3|TRBV6-5
CASSLARGPQDTQYF
>NA|TRBJ2-1|TRBV10-3
CAISESMRDVPGGGYNEQFF
>NA|TRBJ1-2|TRBV30
CAWSTDREDGYTF
>NA|TRBJ2-7|TRBV27
CASSLSINPSYEQYF
>NA|TRBJ2-5|TRBV24-1
CATSDYLQETQYF
>NA|TRBJ2-7|TRBV10-3
CASKDREVSYEQYF
>NA|TRBJ1-5|TRBV4-1
CASSQFERVSNQPQHF
>NA|TRBJ2-7|TRBV27
CASSPPGLTYEQYF
>NA|TRBJ2-1|TRBV6-2/TRBV6-3
CATRQGARNNEQFF
>few|TRBJ2-7|TRBV20-1
CSARGSGTRVSYEQYF
>NA|TRBJ1-5|TRBV10-3
CAIGAYQSNQPQHF
>NA|TRBJ2-3|TRBV7-9
CASRLSRTDTQYF
>NA|TRBJ2-4|TRBV5-1
CASSQHSTGPQNIQYF
>once|TRBJ2-1|TRBV5-1
CASSGGTRRDNEQFF
>NA|TRBJ1-6|TRBV5-1
CASSFGGDGGFNSPLHF
>NA|TRBJ2-7|TRBV29-1
CSVVRGTRYEQYF
>NA|TRBJ2-7|TRBV5-6
CASSLVGGGIEQYF
>NA|TRBJ2-7|TRBV20-1
CSASSGRGEQYF
>NA|TRBJ2-2|TRBV4-1
CASSQGGQHTGELFF
>NA|TRBJ1-1|TRBV6-2/TRBV6-3
CASSRLRQPLVGTEAFF
>NA|TRBJ1-1|TRBV6-2/TRBV6-3
CASSSELRVSTEAFF
>NA|TRBJ1-4|TRBV4-1
CASSQGQGNEKLFF
>NA|TRBJ1-2|TRBV4-2
CASSQEAGGAYGYTF
>NA|TRBJ1-5|TRBV5-1
CASSWGDNSNQPQHF
>once|TRBJ2-1|TRBV3-1
CASSHISGGPNEQFF
>NA|TRBJ1-5|TRBV6-6
CASSWTGGEDQPQHF
>NA|TRBJ2-1|TRBV6-6
CASSYSGLAGIYNEQFF
>NA|TRBJ1-1|TRBV7-9
CASSFEGRTEAFF
>once|TRBJ2-1|TRBV14
CASSQDIADLFNEQFF
>NA|TRBJ2-7|TRBV7-3
CASSSGASGRYEQYF
>once|TRBJ2-1|TRBV27
CASRAYNEQFF
>NA|TRBJ1-1|TRBV10-3
CATGSRQTNTEAFF